Listed here are 14 T cell receptor beta chains from one sample, sequenced in a study of blood T cell repertoires in COVID-19. TCRdb's copy holds only in-frame clones and misses some; the assay was immunoSEQ multiplex PCR. The sample lists under 85,000 clones, approximately 83% occurring once. Material: peripheral blood. These receptors were collected from a man aged 25-40 years with COVID-19, enrolled during active disease.

CDR3 nucleotide sequence: TGTGCCAGTAGTTCAGGGAACATTAAATACAATGAGCAGTTCTTC. This translates into CASSSGNIKYNEQFF. The chain combines TRBV19 with TRBJ2-1; TRBD1 is a possible D gene (5 bases). Trimming stripped 5 bases from V and 4 bases from J, with 15 bases between. The germline CDR1 and CDR2 sequences are LNHDA and SQIVND (reference sequence). The CDR3 extends over 15 amino acids.

V gene TRBV6-5 combines with J gene TRBJ1-5; D call uncertain. This CDR3 contains 13 residues. Germline lookup yields CDR1 MNHEY and CDR2 SVGAGI. V was pared by 6 bases and J by 5 bases, with 11 bases between. The CDR3: CASSDMGDQPQHF. The CDR3 coding sequence is TGTGCCAGCAGCGACATGGGCGATCAGCCCCAGCATTTT.

The chain links TRBV20-1 to TRBJ2-5, with 10 bases lining up with TRBD2. V lost 3 bases to trimming and J lost 5 bases; unmatched junction nucleotides: 9. The CDR3 consists of 15 residues. Germline CDR1 is DFQATT and CDR2 is SNEGSKA (reference sequence). CDR3 region: CSASPSGSLGETQYF. The CDR3 nucleotides are TGCAGTGCTAGTCCTAGCGGGAGTCTGGGGGAGACCCAGTACTTC.

This clone was detected only a few times. CDR3 nucleotides: TGTGCCAGCAGCTTGACAGACGTGAGCACCATATATTTT. It codes for CASSLTDVSTIYF. The chain employs TRBV5-5 and TRBJ1-3; no reliable D call. Looked up from germline, CDR1 is SGHKS and CDR2 is YYEKEE (reference sequence). Trimming left V 1 base short and J 9 bases short, with 11 bases between. The CDR3 covers 13 residues.

This clone was detected only once. The gene calls are TRBV10-3 and TRBJ1-1, with TRBD1 identical over 7 bases. The J segment lost 5 bases and the V segment lost 10 bases, leaving 13 bases of the junction unmatched. The CDR3 totals 14 residues. Germline-derived CDR1 and CDR2 are ENHRY and SYGVKD. The CDR3 region is CATVGPGQTTEAFF. The CDR3 DNA reads as TGTGCCACCGTCGGCCCGGGACAGACGACTGAAGCTTTCTTT.

This clone was seen a handful of times. The rearrangement joins TRBV5-1 to TRBJ1-3; D is ambiguous. This CDR3 has 16 residues. Trimming took 2 bases from V and 0 from J, leaving 12 bases between them. The germline V gene has CDR1 SGHRS and CDR2 YFSETQ. CDR3 nucleotide sequence: TGCGCCAGCAGCTTACCCGGACTGTCCTCTGGAAACACCATATATTTT. Its protein is CASSLPGLSSGNTIYF. Filled out from reference TRBV5-1 and TRBJ1-3, the complete variable domain reads KAGVTQTPRYLIKTRGQQVTLSCSPISGHRSVSWYQQTPGQGLQFLFEYFSETQRNKGNFPGRFSGRQFSNSRSEMNVSTLELGDSALYLCASSLPGLSSGNTIYFGEGSWLTVV.

V usage is TRBV4-2 and J usage is TRBJ1-1; D not certain. V lost 1 base to trimming and J lost 0 bases, with 9 bases between them. The CDR3 length is 15 residues. CDR1 LGHNA and CDR2 YNFKEQ come from the germline V gene. CDR3 coding DNA: TGTGCCAGCAGCCAAGGGTACACAGTGAACACTGAAGCTTTCTTT. Translating gives CASSQGYTVNTEAFF.

The chain joins TRBV28 to TRBJ1-2; 7 positions agree with TRBD1. This CDR3 spans 14 amino acids. Germline V CDR1 and CDR2: MDHEN, SYDVKM. The V segment lost 4 bases and the J segment 8 bases; nucleotides outside the gene matches: 10. The CDR3 nucleotides read TGTGCCAGCAGTTCCCCGAGGCAGGGGGTGGGCTACACCTTC. This translates into CASSSPRQGVGYTF.

This chain connects TRBV5-4 to TRBJ2-5, with D possibly being TRBD2 (5 bases). The CDR3 is 15 residues long. V lost 0 bases and J lost 5, with 14 bases in between. Germline V lookup: CDR1 SGHNT, CDR2 YYREEE (reference sequence). Here the CDR3 reads CASSLGAVRGETQYF. The DNA of the CDR3 is TGTGCCAGCAGCTTGGGGGCGGTGAGAGGGGAGACCCAGTACTTC.

The chain couples TRBV19 to TRBJ1-5; no definite D call. There are 13 residues in the CDR3. Trimming pared 6 bases from V and 11 bases from J, leaving 17 bases between. The V gene's germline CDR1 is LNHDA and CDR2 SQIVND (reference sequence). The CDR3 DNA sequence: TGTGCCAGTAGCAATAGCCCCGTTCGGGCCCAGCATTTT. The encoded protein is CASSNSPVRAQHF. The variable domain in full, with the rest retrieved from reference TRBV19 and TRBJ1-5, is DGGITQSPKYLFRKEGQNVTLSCEQNLNHDAMYWYRQDPGQGLRLIYYSQIVNDFQKGDIAEGYSVSREKKESFPLTVTSAQKNPTAFYLCASSNSPVRAQHFGDGTRLSIL.

The V call is TRBV14, the J call TRBJ2-3, with TRBD1 as a possible D gene (5 bases). V was trimmed by 4 bases and J by 4 bases, leaving 18 bases between them. Germline V gene sequence: CDR1 SGHDN, CDR2 FVKESK. The CDR3 has 16 residues. CDR3 nucleotides: TGTGCCAGCAGCCCCTATAGGGGTAGTTTAGCAGATACGCAGTATTTT. This codes for CASSPYRGSLADTQYF.

The chain has TRBV14 and TRBJ2-7; no definite D call. Germline values: CDR1 SGHDN, CDR2 FVKESK. The CDR3 length is 11 residues. Trimming removed 3 bases from V and 4 bases from J, with 4 bases in between. CDR3 bases: TGTGCCAGCAGCCACACTTACGAGCAGTACTTC. Translating gives CASSHTYEQYF.

The chain's CDR3 is CASSYSFGTRYNEQFF. CDR3 DNA sequence: TGTGCCAGCAGTTACTCCTTCGGGACTAGGTACAATGAGCAGTTCTTC. The chain carries TRBV6-5 and TRBJ2-1, with TRBD2 matching 8 bases. The CDR3 extends over 16 amino acids. J was trimmed by 4 bases and V by 0 bases; bases with no gene match: 5. Germline V gives CDR1 MNHEY, CDR2 SVGAGI.

V usage is TRBV7-2 and J usage is TRBJ2-4; 12 positions agree with TRBD1. This CDR3 contains 17 residues. Germline V gene lookup returns CDR1 SGHTA and CDR2 FQGNSA. Trimming cost V 1 base and J 2 bases; bases outside gene matches: 3. CDR3 nucleotides: TGTGCCAGCAGCTTAGTAGGGGACAGGGGGCCCAAAAACATTCAGTACTTC. It specifies CASSLVGDRGPKNIQYF.